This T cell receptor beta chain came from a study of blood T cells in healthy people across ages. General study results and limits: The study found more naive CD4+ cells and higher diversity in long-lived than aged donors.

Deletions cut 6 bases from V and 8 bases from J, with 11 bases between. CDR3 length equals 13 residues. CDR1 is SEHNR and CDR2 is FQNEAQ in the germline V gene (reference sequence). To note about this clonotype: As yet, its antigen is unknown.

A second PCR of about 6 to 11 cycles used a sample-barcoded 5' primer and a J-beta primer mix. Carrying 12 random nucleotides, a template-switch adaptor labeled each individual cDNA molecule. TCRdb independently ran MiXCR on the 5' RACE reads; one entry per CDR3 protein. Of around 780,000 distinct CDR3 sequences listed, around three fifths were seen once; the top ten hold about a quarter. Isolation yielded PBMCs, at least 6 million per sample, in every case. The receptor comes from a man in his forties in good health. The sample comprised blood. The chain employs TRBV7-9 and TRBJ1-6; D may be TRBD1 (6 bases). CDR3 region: CASRERQDSPLHF. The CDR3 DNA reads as TGTGCCAGCAGGGAAAGACAGGATTCACCCCTCCACTTT.